The rows below give T cell receptor beta chains drawn from one sample of a study of OX40 agonist ivuxolimab in advanced cancers. Measured with immunoSEQ multiplex PCR; TCRdb has only the in-frame clones, and not every one. The sample records more than 30,000 clones, around nine tenths being singletons. Sequences were derived from CD4+ or CD8+ T cells sorted from blood, sampled in a trial of the OX40 agonist ivuxolimab. Source of these receptors: an adult with an advanced solid tumor such as melanoma, head and neck, liver or kidney cancer. The CDR3 runs from the conserved cysteine through the conserved F or W.

V gene,CDR3 length,CDR3 protein
TRBV27,17,CASSLRTSAPDSYEQYF
TRBV30,12,CAWSGLPYGYTF
TRBV30,16,CAWSVSRTGNTGELFF
TRBV5-1,15,CASSLRGQGNYGYTF
TRBV11-2,13,CASRPGLGETQYF
TRBV28,15,CASGGTSTGANVLTF
TRBV11-2,18,CASRFAGTGLVGANVLTF
TRBV27,14,CASSPRTFPYGYTF
TRBV18,14,CASSSTGGGYEQYF
TRBV18,15,CASSPSGGIRETQYF
TRBV6-6,13,CASSSATYNEQFF
TRBV28,17,CASSLLMWGPLNTEAFF
TRBV19,15,CASSIWEGQGARQYF
TRBV6-5,15,CASSFTWDGEEKLFF
TRBV19,11,CASSPPPEQFF
TRBV27,14,CASSGAGTGETQYF
TRBV28,15,CASSLTQAFSYEQYF
TRBV25-1,16,CASSEWGGTSSYEQYF
TRBV9,14,CASSVAHTRDEQYF
TRBV5-1,14,CASSLGQFYNEQFF
TRBV6-5,14,CASSSGQGRVRAFF
TRBV5-1,15,CASRPSPRYTGELFF
TRBV19,13,CASSQRINYGYTF
TRBV6-5,13,CASRAGVSYEQYF